These T cell receptor beta chains were read from a single sample in a study of OX40 agonist ivuxolimab in advanced cancers. Sequencing was performed with immunoSEQ multiplex PCR; in TCRdb, only in-frame clones are kept and a portion is missing. The sample records tens of thousands of clones, 84% being singletons. The sample here was CD4+ or CD8+ T cells sorted from blood, taken in a trial of the OX40 agonist ivuxolimab. The receptor source for this set is an adult with an advanced solid tumor such as melanoma, head and neck, liver or kidney cancer. Each CDR3 is given with its conserved first and last residue. The order of the fields is V gene, J gene, clone size, CDR3 protein. Size values are once, few and many counts, or a class for expanded clones, and some rows have none.

v_call: TRBV6-6; j_call: TRBJ1-5; clone_size: -; cdr3_aa: CASSYFGGRGQPQHF
v_call: TRBV7-2; j_call: TRBJ1-1; clone_size: -; cdr3_aa: CASRTKQGRTEAFF
v_call: TRBV5-1; j_call: TRBJ2-2; clone_size: -; cdr3_aa: CASSEGRQNTGELFF
v_call: TRBV7-2; j_call: TRBJ2-2; clone_size: once; cdr3_aa: CASSPKRETTGELFF
v_call: TRBV5-1; j_call: TRBJ1-1; clone_size: -; cdr3_aa: CASSLAQGTEAFF
v_call: TRBV7-3; j_call: TRBJ1-3; clone_size: -; cdr3_aa: CASSPGGAGNTIYF
v_call: TRBV27; j_call: TRBJ2-2; clone_size: -; cdr3_aa: CASSALTGVKELFF
v_call: TRBV30; j_call: TRBJ2-3; clone_size: -; cdr3_aa: CAWRFAGADTQYF
v_call: TRBV29-1; j_call: TRBJ2-5; clone_size: once; cdr3_aa: CSVGTSGGAQYF
v_call: TRBV11-2; j_call: TRBJ1-1; clone_size: -; cdr3_aa: CASSLVGYTEAFF
v_call: TRBV7-9; j_call: TRBJ2-5; clone_size: -; cdr3_aa: CASSHSSGAQYF
v_call: TRBV28; j_call: TRBJ2-1; clone_size: once; cdr3_aa: CASSFGRGQGFGTYNEQFF
v_call: TRBV14; j_call: TRBJ1-2; clone_size: -; cdr3_aa: CASSQGAVGYGYTF
v_call: TRBV7-3; j_call: TRBJ1-2; clone_size: -; cdr3_aa: CASSPGGRSYGYTF
v_call: TRBV9; j_call: TRBJ1-6; clone_size: few; cdr3_aa: CASSVGVTANSPLHF
v_call: TRBV7-3; j_call: TRBJ1-2; clone_size: -; cdr3_aa: CASSLKGRDSGYTF
v_call: TRBV5-1; j_call: TRBJ2-1; clone_size: -; cdr3_aa: CASSEFQPEVEQFF
v_call: TRBV19; j_call: TRBJ2-7; clone_size: -; cdr3_aa: CASRSGVYEQYF
v_call: TRBV7-9; j_call: TRBJ1-1; clone_size: -; cdr3_aa: CASRAGTGISMNTEAFF
v_call: TRBV30; j_call: TRBJ1-1; clone_size: -; cdr3_aa: CAWSVWGAEAFF
v_call: TRBV5-4; j_call: TRBJ2-3; clone_size: -; cdr3_aa: CASSSHPLAGGPGDTQYF
v_call: TRBV19; j_call: TRBJ1-6; clone_size: -; cdr3_aa: CASSLRERNNSPLHF
v_call: TRBV2; j_call: TRBJ1-1; clone_size: once; cdr3_aa: CASSGQGNTEAFF
v_call: TRBV12-5; j_call: TRBJ1-2; clone_size: few; cdr3_aa: CASGLELGGAGRNGYTF
v_call: TRBV2; j_call: TRBJ2-4; clone_size: once; cdr3_aa: CASSAQGGAKNIQYF
v_call: TRBV7-3; j_call: TRBJ1-2; clone_size: few; cdr3_aa: CASSPSGASYGYTF
v_call: TRBV29-1; j_call: TRBJ2-7; clone_size: -; cdr3_aa: CSVGSGESYEQYF
v_call: TRBV15; j_call: TRBJ1-1; clone_size: -; cdr3_aa: CATSARAVMNTEAFF
v_call: TRBV4-2; j_call: TRBJ2-1; clone_size: -; cdr3_aa: CASSQVQGRNEQFF
v_call: TRBV5-4; j_call: TRBJ1-2; clone_size: -; cdr3_aa: CASSLTGTGISNYGYTF
v_call: TRBV5-6; j_call: TRBJ2-3; clone_size: -; cdr3_aa: CASRRDRTADTQYF
v_call: TRBV4-1; j_call: TRBJ2-7; clone_size: -; cdr3_aa: CASSQEPEGGSYEQYF
v_call: TRBV6-1; j_call: TRBJ2-5; clone_size: -; cdr3_aa: CASSESHGTWETQYF